These 30 T cell receptor beta chains were sequenced from one sample in a study of blood T cell repertoires in COVID-19. The protocol was immunoSEQ multiplex PCR, while the TCRdb copy is restricted to in-frame clones and leaves out a portion. The sample consists of around 260,000 clones, about 85% of them appearing once. Sequencing was done on a sample of peripheral blood. Every receptor here comes from a man aged 55 to 70 who had recovered from COVID-19.

The V call is TRBV19, the J call TRBJ1-1, with a weak D call TRBD1 (6 bases). Deletions cut 2 bases from V and 1 base from J, with 8 bases between. Germline loops: CDR1 LNHDA, CDR2 SQIVND (reference sequence). There are 14 residues in the CDR3. The CDR3 loop is CASSITTGNTEAFF. CDR3 coding DNA: TGTGCCAGTAGTATAACGACAGGGAACACTGAAGCTTTCTTT. Full variable domain (missing parts from reference TRBV19 and TRBJ1-1): DGGITQSPKYLFRKEGQNVTLSCEQNLNHDAMYWYRQDPGQGLRLIYYSQIVNDFQKGDIAEGYSVSREKKESFPLTVTSAQKNPTAFYLCASSITTGNTEAFFGQGTRLTVV.

The gene calls are TRBV15 and TRBJ2-7; tentatively, D is TRBD1 (7 bases). V lost 3 bases and J 5 bases, leaving 17 bases between the germline ends. Looked up from germline, CDR1 is LNHNV and CDR2 is YYDKDF (reference sequence). CDR3 size: 15 residues. The CDR3 DNA sequence: TGTGCCACCAGCAGCTCCCGAGGAGGGGGCCACGAGCAGTACTTC. Residues: CATSSSRGGGHEQYF.

The CDR3 loop reads CASSLAAGREELFF. CDR3 nucleotides: TGTGCCAGCAGCTTAGCGGCGGGAAGGGAGGAACTGTTTTTT. V and J are TRBV7-9 and TRBJ1-4; D remains unclear. Per germline, CDR1 SEHNR and CDR2 FQNEAQ (reference sequence). V shed 0 bases and J shed 12 bases, with 14 bases lying between them. The CDR3 consists of 14 residues.

J is TRBJ2-2 and V is TRBV7-2, with D uncertain. The germline V gene encodes CDR1 SGHTA and CDR2 FQGNSA. With 2 bases removed from V and 4 bases from J, the gap between germline ends came to 11 bases. CDR3 length: 15 residues. CDR3 amino acids: CASSLNLGGTGELFF. The CDR3 coding sequence is TGTGCCAGCAGCTTAAATCTAGGCGGCACCGGGGAGCTGTTTTTT.

The chain carries TRBV28 and TRBJ2-2; 7 nucleotides line up with TRBD1. Germline lookup yields CDR1 MDHEN and CDR2 SYDVKM. The CDR3 loop spans 15 amino acids. Unmatched junction bases numbered 1, after V lost 2 bases and J lost 1 base. This CDR3 is CASSLQGENTGELFF. In DNA, the CDR3 is TGTGCCAGCAGTTTACAGGGGGAGAACACCGGGGAGCTGTTTTTT.

V and J are TRBV5-4 and TRBJ2-3; D not resolved. This CDR3 is 12 amino acids long. V lost 1 base to trimming and J lost 5 bases, with 5 bases between them. CDR1 is SGHNT and CDR2 is YYREEE in the germline V gene (reference sequence). CDR3 loop: CASSLPLDTQYF. The CDR3 DNA is TGTGCCAGCAGCTTGCCCTTAGATACGCAGTATTTT.

The chain carries TRBV4-1 and TRBJ2-4; 8 nucleotides line up with TRBD2. V gave up 1 base and J gave up 6 bases; unmatched junction bases: 8. Germline loops: CDR1 MGHRA, CDR2 YSYEKL. There are 16 residues in the CDR3. The CDR3 protein is CASSQVTGGGLNIQYF. CDR3 bases: TGCGCCAGCAGCCAAGTAACGGGCGGGGGGCTAAACATTCAGTACTTC.

The rearrangement links TRBV5-1 to TRBJ2-2, with 8 bases matching TRBD2. V lost 3 bases and J lost 4; bases outside the gene matches: 5. Germline CDR1 is SGHRS and CDR2 is YFSETQ. This CDR3 contains 15 residues. The CDR3 spells CASSSREGGTGELFF. As DNA, the CDR3 is TGCGCCAGCAGCTCTCGGGAGGGGGGCACCGGGGAGCTGTTTTTT.

The chain couples TRBV7-6 to TRBJ2-5; TRBD1 agrees at 7 bases. CDR3 length equals 16 residues. From germline, CDR1 is SGHVS and CDR2 FNYEAQ. The V gene end was trimmed by 4 bases and the J gene end by 0 bases; junction bases not matched to a gene: 8. The CDR3 DNA reads as TGTGCCAGCAGCTCGCAGACAGGGCGATACCAAGAGACCCAGTACTTC. Protein sequence: CASSSQTGRYQETQYF.

The chain links TRBV19 to TRBJ1-6; D unresolved. Germline loops: CDR1 LNHDA, CDR2 SQIVND (reference sequence). This CDR3 is 14 amino acids long. Trimming took 6 bases from V and 2 from J, leaving 8 bases between them. CDR3 protein: CASRGGTYNSPLHF. The DNA of the CDR3 is TGTGCCAGTAGGGGAGGCACCTATAATTCACCCCTCCACTTT.

In regard to this clone: This CDR3 is also generated by other DNA sequences in the sample. This rearrangement joins TRBV3-1 (or the pseudogene TRBV3-2) to TRBJ1-2; no definite D call. The CDR3 totals 13 residues. V was pared by 0 bases and J by 2 bases, with 4 bases between. Germline V CDR1 and CDR2: LGHDT, YNNKEL (reference sequence). The DNA for the CDR3 is TGTGCCAGCAGCCAAGATCGGAACTATGGCTACACCTTC. Its protein product is CASSQDRNYGYTF.

The CDR3 bases are TGTGCCAGCACCCCGTTGGGGGAGGCCTATGGCTACACCTTC. This gives the protein CASTPLGEAYGYTF. The chain links TRBV9 to TRBJ1-2; TRBD1 is a possible D gene (5 bases). Trimming left V 6 bases short and J 4 bases short, with 16 bases between. This CDR3 is 14 amino acids long. The germline CDR1 and CDR2 sequences are SGDLS and YYNGEE.

The genes are TRBV7-2 and TRBJ2-1, with D hard to call. V was clipped by 1 base and J by 0 bases, with 4 bases between them. This CDR3 is built from 14 residues. Germline CDR1 SGHTA, CDR2 FQGNSA. CDR3 nucleotides: TGTGCCAGCAGCTTAGGAGTCTCCTACAATGAGCAGTTCTTC. Translating it yields CASSLGVSYNEQFF.

The chain combines TRBV18 with TRBJ2-2, with D possibly TRBD1 on 6 matching bases. Per germline, CDR1 KGHSH and CDR2 LQKENI. V was cut by 3 bases and J by 5 bases, with 13 bases left in between. This CDR3 has 15 amino acids. CDR3: CASSPPPQGTGELFF. In DNA form, the CDR3 reads TGTGCCAGCTCACCCCCCCCGCAGGGGACCGGGGAGCTGTTTTTT. The variable domain in full, with the rest retrieved from reference TRBV18 and TRBJ2-2, is NAGVMQNPRHLVRRRGQEARLRCSPMKGHSHVYWYRQLPEEGLKFMVYLQKENIIDESGMPKERFSAEFPKEGPSILRIQQVVRGDSAAYFCASSPPPQGTGELFFGEGSRLTVL.

The chain links TRBV2 to TRBJ1-2; 7 nucleotides line up with TRBD1. The V gene's germline CDR1 is SNHLY and CDR2 FYNNEI. V shed 4 bases, J shed 0 bases, and the junction held 8 bases outside the gene matches. CDR3 size: 16 residues. The CDR3 bases are TGTGCCAGCAGTGGACAGGGAGCCCATGCTAACTATGGCTACACCTTC. The encoded protein is CASSGQGAHANYGYTF.

Only one count was recorded for this clone. This chain connects TRBV29-1 to TRBJ1-1; no reliable D call. Germline V gene sequence: CDR1 SQVTM, CDR2 ANQGSEA. The CDR3 covers 12 residues. V lost 8 bases and J lost 6, with 16 bases in between. The CDR3 nucleotides read TGCAGCATCTCCAACACGCTAGCTGAAGCTTTCTTT. It yields the protein CSISNTLAEAFF.

This clone was seen once. The rearrangement uses TRBV30 and TRBJ1-4; 9 nucleotides match TRBD1. The trim removed 1 base at V and 9 bases at J, leaving 9 bases unmatched. The CDR3 consists of 15 residues. CDR1 GTSNPN and CDR2 SVGIG come from the germline V gene (reference sequence). CDR3 bases: TGTGCCTGGAGTGCCTTACAGGGGGCAGGCAAAAAACTGTTTTTT. It yields the protein CAWSALQGAGKKLFF.

The chain employs TRBV5-1 and TRBJ2-5; TRBD2 matches 11 bases. The ends lost 5 bases at V and 2 bases at J; junction bases unmatched: 5. This CDR3 is built from 15 residues. CDR1 is SGHRS, CDR2 YFSETQ, per germline. CDR3 amino acids: CASSLAGGRQETQYF. As DNA, the CDR3 is TGCGCCAGCAGTTTAGCGGGGGGGAGGCAAGAGACCCAGTACTTC.

V is TRBV2 and J is TRBJ1-6, with D perhaps TRBD1 (6 bases). Germline loops: CDR1 SNHLY, CDR2 FYNNEI. The CDR3 totals 15 residues. Trimming removed 8 bases at V and 6 bases at J, with 17 bases between. The CDR3, as DNA: TGTGCCAGCGATTCCCCTACAGGGCCTAATTCACCCCTCCACTTT. Residues: CASDSPTGPNSPLHF.

The chain joins TRBV11-3 to TRBJ2-1; 12 nucleotides align to TRBD2. The CDR3 spans 16 residues. J was trimmed by 9 bases and V by 1 base; bases with no gene match: 7. Germline CDR1 SGHNT, CDR2 YENEEA. This CDR3 reads CASSLALAGGPSEQFF. Here the CDR3 DNA reads TGTGCCAGCAGCTTAGCCCTAGCGGGGGGGCCAAGTGAGCAGTTCTTC. Combining the CDR3 with reference TRBV11-3 and TRBJ2-1 gives the whole variable domain EAGVVQSPRYKIIEKKQPVAFWCNPISGHNTLYWYLQNLGQGPELLIRYENEEAVDDSQLPKDRFSAERLKGVDSTLKIQPAELGDSAVYLCASSLALAGGPSEQFFGPGTRLTVL.

The gene calls are TRBV7-3 and TRBJ2-2; no firm D call. The CDR3 extends over 14 amino acids. V was clipped by 5 bases and J by 3 bases, with 10 bases between them. From germline, CDR1 is SGHTA and CDR2 FQGTGA. The CDR3 loop reads CASSQVPDTGELFF. As DNA, the CDR3 is TGTGCCAGCAGCCAGGTCCCGGACACCGGGGAGCTGTTTTTT.

The V and J genes are TRBV7-9 and TRBJ2-3; 9 nucleotides match TRBD2. Looked up from germline, CDR1 is SEHNR and CDR2 is FQNEAQ (reference sequence). This CDR3 contains 18 residues. V gave up 5 bases and J gave up 0 bases; unmatched junction bases: 12. CDR3 in amino acids: CASSHTMIAGASTDTQYF. The CDR3 DNA is TGTGCCAGCAGCCACACAATGATAGCGGGGGCCAGCACAGATACGCAGTATTTT.

The rearrangement links TRBV7-2 to TRBJ2-3; tentative D call: TRBD1 (5 bases). CDR3 size: 12 residues. CDR1 SGHTA and CDR2 FQGNSA come from the germline V gene. V was clipped by 5 bases and J by 10 bases, with 13 bases between them. Here the CDR3 reads CASSTRGRAQYF. The DNA of the CDR3 is TGTGCCAGCAGCACAAGGGGAAGGGCGCAGTATTTT.

This clone was detected a few times. This chain connects TRBV30 to TRBJ1-2; D is ambiguous. This CDR3 has 12 amino acids. Looked up from germline, CDR1 is GTSNPN and CDR2 is SVGIG (reference sequence). Trimming left V 5 bases short and J 3 bases short, with 10 bases between. The CDR3 here is CAWSLAYYGYTF. The CDR3 nucleotides are TGTGCCTGGTCCCTGGCCTACTATGGCTACACCTTC.

The V gene is TRBV5-1, the J gene TRBJ2-3; 11 positions agree with TRBD2. The V and J ends lost 7 bases and 4 bases, in that order; junction bases with no gene match: 5. The CDR3 runs 14 residues. From germline, CDR1 is SGHRS and CDR2 YFSETQ. This chain's CDR3 is CASGRLAGSDTQYF. The CDR3 DNA is TGCGCCAGCGGCCGACTAGCGGGGTCAGATACGCAGTATTTT.

The V and J genes are TRBV7-9 and TRBJ2-1; 8 nucleotides align to TRBD1. Germline lookup yields CDR1 SEHNR and CDR2 FQNEAQ (reference sequence). The CDR3 sequence is 16 residues long. V gave up 5 bases and J gave up 0 bases; unmatched junction bases: 6. CDR3 residues: CASSPRTGSSYNEQFF. The CDR3, as DNA: TGTGCCAGCAGCCCGAGGACAGGGAGCTCCTACAATGAGCAGTTCTTC.

The CDR3 coding sequence is TGTGCCAGCAGCCCCGGACATAGCTCTGGAAACACCATATATTTT. Its translation is CASSPGHSSGNTIYF. The chain links TRBV9 to TRBJ1-3; D possibly corresponds to TRBD1 (5 bases). Germline V gene lookup returns CDR1 SGDLS and CDR2 YYNGEE. V was trimmed by 4 bases and J by 0 bases, leaving 11 bases between them. There are 15 residues in the CDR3.

V is TRBV5-4 and J is TRBJ1-2, with TRBD1 matching over 7 bases. J lost 5 bases, V lost 3 bases, and 4 bases had no gene match. CDR3 size: 13 residues. Germline lookup yields CDR1 SGHNT and CDR2 YYREEE (reference sequence). The chain's CDR3 is CASSSDRFYGYTF. The CDR3 nucleotides are TGTGCCAGCAGCTCGGACAGGTTTTATGGCTACACCTTC. Filled out from reference TRBV5-4 and TRBJ1-2, the complete variable domain reads ETGVTQSPTHLIKTRGQQVTLRCSSQSGHNTVSWYQQALGQGPQFIFQYYREEENGRGNFPPRFSGLQFPNYSSELNVNALELDDSALYLCASSSDRFYGYTFGSGTRLTVV.

This clone appeared a few times. This same CDR3 is encoded by further DNA sequences in the sample. The chain links TRBV6-5 to TRBJ1-1, with 10 bases identical to TRBD1. Germline CDR1 MNHEY, CDR2 SVGAGI. Trimming took 5 bases from V and 1 from J; bases not matched to a gene: 4. This CDR3 spans 15 amino acids. CDR3 DNA: TGTGCCAGCAGTCCTAGGACAGGGGGGAACACTGAAGCTTTCTTT. Translation gives CASSPRTGGNTEAFF.

The chain joins TRBV5-1 to TRBJ1-4; perhaps TRBD1 as D (5 bases). V lost 0 bases, J lost 4 bases, and 16 bases lay in between. Germline V gene sequence: CDR1 SGHRS, CDR2 YFSETQ. The CDR3 extends over 17 amino acids. In DNA form, the CDR3 reads TGCGCCAGCAGCTTGGATGGTCAGGGTTACTTTAATGAAAAACTGTTTTTT. Its translation is CASSLDGQGYFNEKLFF.